Presented here are 14 T cell receptor beta chains from one specimen sequenced in a study of blood T cell repertoires in COVID-19. Using immunoSEQ multiplex PCR, the repertoire was profiled, and TCRdb retains in-frame clones only, with some absent. The data contain some 220,000 clones, around four fifths of them seen just once; the ten biggest clones take up roughly 18%. The sample was peripheral blood. Receptors were obtained from an elderly woman with active or convalescent COVID-19.

The DNA of the CDR3 is TGTGCCAGCAGCACGGGGGGACTAGGTATAGATACGCAGTATTTT. Translation: CASSTGGLGIDTQYF. This chain uses TRBV6-5 with TRBJ2-3, with 8 bases lining up with TRBD2. With 6 bases clipped from V and 5 bases from J, the junction kept 10 bases outside the gene matches. Germline assignment: CDR1 MNHEY and CDR2 SVGAGI. The CDR3 totals 15 residues.

The chain employs TRBV9 and TRBJ2-3, with 13 bases aligning to TRBD2. The germline gives CDR1 SGDLS, CDR2 YYNGEE. Trimming cost V 3 bases and J 0 bases; bases outside gene matches: 4. The length of the CDR3 is 17 residues. CDR3 DNA sequence: TGTGCCAGCAGCGCCAGGACTAGCGGGAGCAGCACAGATACGCAGTATTTT. It specifies CASSARTSGSSTDTQYF. Full variable domain (missing parts from reference TRBV9 and TRBJ2-3): DSGVTQTPKHLITATGQRVTLRCSPRSGDLSVYWYQQSLDQGLQFLIQYYNGEERAKGNILERFSAQQFPDLHSELNLSSLELGDSALYFCASSARTSGSSTDTQYFGPGTRLTVL.

The chain links TRBV4-3 to TRBJ1-6; D is uncertain. Germline V gene lookup returns CDR1 LGHNA and CDR2 YSLEER. The CDR3 totals 16 residues. Trimming left V 0 bases short and J 10 bases short, with 16 bases between. The chain's CDR3 is CASSQDPGTRSSPLHF. CDR3 DNA sequence: TGCGCCAGCAGCCAAGATCCAGGAACCCGATCCTCACCCCTCCACTTT.

The CDR3 reads CASSPDSGSDNEQFF. The CDR3 nucleotides are TGTGCCAGCAGCCCCGACTCCGGTTCGGACAATGAGCAGTTCTTC. The V gene is TRBV3-1 (or the pseudogene TRBV3-2), the J gene TRBJ2-1; D is unclear. CDR3 size: 15 residues. Between the trimmed V and J ends, which lost 4 bases and 5 bases, there was a span of 15 bases. CDR1 and CDR2 from the germline V gene are LGHDT and YNNKEL (reference sequence).

V usage is TRBV9 and J usage is TRBJ2-1, with TRBD1 identical over 10 bases. Germline CDR1 and CDR2: SGDLS and YYNGEE. The CDR3 is made up of 16 amino acids. V lost 3 bases and J lost 3; bases outside the gene matches: 6. CDR3 in DNA: TGTGCCAGCAGCGGATTGGGGGACAGGGGCTACAATGAGCAGTTCTTC. Protein product: CASSGLGDRGYNEQFF.

The sample holds a few counts of this clone. The chain is built from TRBV5-1 and TRBJ2-7; tentatively, D is TRBD2 (6 bases). Deletions cut 1 base from V and 0 bases from J, with 11 bases between. The CDR3 is 15 amino acids. The germline V gene has CDR1 SGHRS and CDR2 YFSETQ. The CDR3 nucleotides are TGCGCCAGCAGCTTGATTGGGGACTCCTCCTACGAGCAGTACTTC. Encoded protein: CASSLIGDSSYEQYF.

Here the CDR3 reads CASSQEYAGGKRRFSEQYF. DNA for the CDR3: TGCGCCAGCAGCCAAGAGTACGCGGGGGGCAAACGAAGGTTTTCCGAGCAGTACTTC. This chain connects TRBV4-1 to TRBJ2-7; TRBD2 aligns across 8 bases. Germline CDR1 and CDR2: MGHRA and YSYEKL. Trimming at V came to 0 bases and at J to 6 bases, leaving 19 bases not matched to a gene. The CDR3 has 19 amino acids.

V usage is TRBV7-2 and J usage is TRBJ1-1, with D perhaps matching TRBD1 (6 bases). The germline V and J ends were trimmed by 3 bases and 0 bases, with 11 bases remaining between them. Germline V gives CDR1 SGHTA, CDR2 FQGNSA. The CDR3 extends over 15 amino acids. CDR3 sequence: CASSFSRGMNTEAFF. CDR3 in DNA: TGTGCCAGCAGCTTTAGCAGGGGCATGAACACTGAAGCTTTCTTT.

The table lists this clone with a few counts. This rearrangement joins TRBV7-2 to TRBJ2-7, with 8 bases fitting TRBD1. From germline, CDR1 is SGHTA and CDR2 FQGNSA. Germline trimming cut 5 bases from V and 2 bases from J; bases unmatched to any gene: 8. There are 15 residues in the CDR3. The CDR3 DNA is TGTGCCAGCAGCCCAGTCAGGGGGCCACCCTACGAGCAGTACTTC. Protein: CASSPVRGPPYEQYF.

The gene calls are TRBV5-5 and TRBJ2-3; 13 bases are a match to TRBD2. The CDR3 extends over 14 amino acids. Germline CDR1 SGHKS, CDR2 YYEKEE (reference sequence). Losses at the gene ends were 6 bases for V and 8 bases for J; bases not matched to a gene: 6. CDR3 bases: TGTGCCAGCACCGGACTAGCGGGAGTCGGTACGCAGTATTTT. Protein sequence: CASTGLAGVGTQYF.

This chain joins TRBV11-2 and TRBJ1-1, with TRBD1 matching 8 bases. The V segment lost 2 bases and the J segment 7 bases; nucleotides outside the gene matches: 6. The length of the CDR3 is 14 residues. Germline lookup yields CDR1 SGHAT and CDR2 FQNNGV. CDR3 in DNA: TGTGCCAGCAGCTTATTACAGGGGGTCGATGAAGCTTTCTTT. Its translation is CASSLLQGVDEAFF. Supplemented by reference TRBV11-2 and TRBJ1-1, the full variable domain reads EAGVAQSPRYKIIEKRQSVAFWCNPISGHATLYWYQQILGQGPKLLIQFQNNGVVDDSQLPKDRFSAERLKGVDSTLKIQPAKLEDSAVYLCASSLLQGVDEAFFGQGTRLTVV.

The rearrangement joins TRBV18 to TRBJ1-1; no definite D call. The CDR3 consists of 16 residues. CDR1 and CDR2 from the germline V gene are KGHSH and LQKENI. The V end lost 1 base, the J end lost 0 bases, and 12 bases lay between the germline ends. The CDR3 DNA follows: TGTGCCAGCTCACCACGACTCGGAGGGATGAACACTGAAGCTTTCTTT. It codes for CASSPRLGGMNTEAFF.

This clone was seen more than once but under ten times. V and J are TRBV20-1 and TRBJ2-7, with 7 bases lining up with TRBD1. The length of the CDR3 is 13 residues. Germline V gives CDR1 DFQATT, CDR2 SNEGSKA (reference sequence). V shed 3 bases and J 3 bases; nucleotides not matched to a gene: 5. The CDR3 region is CSASTGVHYEQYF. CDR3 in DNA: TGCAGTGCTAGTACAGGGGTTCACTACGAGCAGTACTTC.

This chain links TRBV29-1 with TRBJ1-1; 8 bases fit TRBD1. The V gene end was trimmed by 7 bases and the J gene end by 6 bases; junction bases not matched to a gene: 7. Germline assignment: CDR1 SQVTM and CDR2 ANQGSEA. The CDR3 extends over 12 amino acids. Here the CDR3 DNA reads TGCAGCGCGGGGGCGGGACAGGCTGAAGCTTTCTTT. It codes for CSAGAGQAEAFF.